The 2 T cell receptor beta chains below come from one sample, sequenced in a study of blood T cell repertoires in COVID-19. TCRdb's copy holds only in-frame clones and misses some; the assay was immunoSEQ multiplex PCR. The sample lists roughly 150,000 clones, 79% occurring once. Sequencing was carried out using peripheral blood. The receptors were gathered from a woman aged 55-75 years with COVID-19, enrolled during active disease.

V gene TRBV10-1 combines with J gene TRBJ2-3; possibly TRBD1 for D (6 bases). Trimming cost V 5 bases and J 7 bases, with 10 bases left between them. The CDR3 spans 12 residues. CDR1 and CDR2 (germline): WNHNN, SYGVQD (reference sequence). DNA for the CDR3: TGCGCCAGCAGTTCAGGGGAGAATACGCAGTATTTT. As protein: CASSSGENTQYF.

This clone was observed once. The CDR3 is CASSPTRKAFF. The CDR3 bases are TGTGCCAGCAGTCCGACTCGAAAAGCTTTCTTT. V usage is TRBV7-3 and J usage is TRBJ1-1; D is uncertain. Germline CDR1 SGHTA, CDR2 FQGTGA. This CDR3 comprises 11 residues. V shed 6 bases and J shed 9 bases, with 11 bases lying between them.